This T cell receptor beta chain was profiled in a study of beta chain features in type 1 diabetes. Whole-study results and caveats: TCRB CDR3 length was moderately but significantly reduced in all four CD4+ subsets of Type 1 diabetes patients.

CDR1 is SGDLS, CDR2 YYNGEE, per germline. This CDR3 region has 15 residues. The V end lost 0 bases, the J end lost 3 bases, and 11 bases lay between the germline ends. A note on this clone: Its target is not known.

All of the isolated RNA was reverse transcribed, so expressed TCRB transcripts were sequenced. Sequencing used immunoSEQ multiplex PCR; TCRdb keeps in-frame clones, though not all of them. The sample holds hundreds of thousands of clones; 9.3% are singletons and the top ten take roughly 1%. This receptor was identified in a man between 25 and 39 years old with type 1 diabetes. This rearrangement joins TRBV9 to TRBJ2-3; D is undetermined. Sequencing was carried out using central memory CD4+ T cells from blood. CDR3 amino acids: CASSVVPRGTDTQYF. CDR3 coding DNA: TGTGCCAGCAGCGTAGTCCCCCGTGGGACAGATACGCAGTATTTT. The full variable domain, rest sourced from reference TRBV9 and TRBJ2-3, is DSGVTQTPKHLITATGQRVTLRCSPRSGDLSVYWYQQSLDQGLQFLIQYYNGEERAKGNILERFSAQQFPDLHSELNLSSLELGDSALYFCASSVVPRGTDTQYFGPGTRLTVL.